The clone carrying this T cell receptor (beta chain) was recorded once. These data belong to a study of blood T cell repertoires in COVID-19. Looking at the study overall: Material from acute and convalescent COVID-19 was sourced from the United States, Italy and Spain. T cells, B-cell-depleted T cells, or PBMCs provided the cDNA or gDNA that served as material.

Produced via immunoSEQ multiplex PCR; TCRdb's table is partial and in-frame only. This sample has approximately 290,000 clones, with roughly 89% found just once. Enrolled through a virtual design, the participants were between roughly 18 and 100 years of age and came from under 30 US areas. The source of this sequence is a woman under 30 with acute COVID-19. The sample was PBMCs or T cells enriched from blood (not recorded which).

The chain's CDR3 is CASSVDGTGDYEQYF. The CDR3 DNA reads TGTGCCAGCAGCGTAGACGGGACAGGGGATTACGAGCAGTACTTC. V usage is TRBV9 and J usage is TRBJ2-7, with 10 bases aligning to TRBD1. The length of the CDR3 is 15 residues. CDR1 is SGDLS and CDR2 is YYNGEE in the germline V gene. Trimming took 0 bases from V and 4 from J; bases not matched to a gene: 4.